This TCR beta chain was sequenced in a study of CD8 T cells in Susac syndrome. Findings of the study overall: Acknowledgment was made by the study that its TCR sequencing and HLA analysis involved a relatively small number of individuals.

Concerning this clonotype itself: Its target is not known.

After extraction with the RNeasy kit, roughly 0.45 to 1 ug of the RNA was reverse transcribed using random hexamers. In TCRdb, the immunoSEQ multiplex PCR reads were re-called with MiXCR into one record per CDR3 protein. The data contain approximately 160,000 distinct CDR3 sequences, around 93% of them singletons. The study sequenced TCR beta in blood CD8+ and CD4+ T cells. Negative isolation yielded CD8+ and CD4+ T cells; FACS enriched TEMRA cells. Sequencing input: CD4+ T cells from PBMCs. This receptor was obtained from a human donor in good health.

CDR3 amino acids: CASSHPGVRETQYF. CDR3 coding DNA: TGTGCCAGCAGCCACCCAGGGGTACGAGAGACCCAGTACTTC. The chain combines TRBV5-6 with TRBJ2-5; D perhaps matches TRBD1 (6 bases). Trimming removed 4 bases at V and 4 bases at J, with 14 bases between. The length of the CDR3 is 14 residues. In germline, CDR1 is SGHDT, CDR2 YYEEEE.